What follows describes a single T cell receptor (beta chain). Its antigen is not known. This CDR3 comprises 22 residues. Germline CDR1 and CDR2: SGHVS and FQNEAQ. Trimming at V came to 2 bases and at J to 2 bases, leaving 19 bases not matched to a gene. The data belong to a study of T cell repertoires in cytomegalovirus infection. Study-wide context: A matching HLA type, together with CMV infection, was signaled by public TCR beta signatures.

TCRdb reprocessed the reads with MiXCR, giving one entry per CDR3 protein. The data show approximately 110,000 distinct CDR3 sequences, roughly 39% seen once. Whole-study results and caveats: Dominant in the ex vivo response were TCR beta clonotypes restricted by HLA-C and specific for CMV. Adding up the frequency of public TCR beta families identified people who carried CMV plus the relevant HLA.

The TCR comes from a human donor in good health (CMV status not recorded). Some clones in this sample may be carry-over from other donors' samples. Material: CD8+ T cells from cultured PBMCs, obtained from culture after CMV antigen stimulation. V is TRBV7-8 and J is TRBJ2-1; 12 bases are shared with TRBD2. The CDR3 DNA is TGTGCCAGCAGCTTAACACACCGCTTACTAGCGGGGGGCTCTATAACCTACAATGAGCAGTTCTTC. Translated: CASSLTHRLLAGGSITYNEQFF.